This T cell receptor (beta chain) was sequenced for a study of OX40 agonist ivuxolimab in advanced cancers. At the level of the study: Ivuxolimab, which is an agonistic anti-OX40 (CD134) antibody, was administered to the patients. Findings and caveats of the study: There were also nonresponders showing low normalized T-cell clonal expansion.

TCRdb's table, derived via immunoSEQ multiplex PCR, lists solely in-frame clones and lacks some. The data hold 75,000 to 90,000 clones, with 85% to 90% observed a single time. Per germline, CDR1 SGDLS and CDR2 YYNGEE. Trimming left V 7 bases short and J 1 base short, with 16 bases between. The CDR3 is 15 residues long. As to this clone: Its target is not known.

The receptor comes from an adult with an advanced solid tumor such as melanoma, head and neck, liver or kidney cancer. The source material was CD4+ or CD8+ T cells sorted from blood, sampled in a trial of the OX40 agonist ivuxolimab. This chain links TRBV9 with TRBJ2-3; D gene unclear. The CDR3 DNA sequence: TGTGCCAGCTCCTCTACCCCCGGGCGCACAGATACGCAGTATTTT. This sequence encodes CASSSTPGRTDTQYF.